This is a list of T cell receptor beta chains from one sample in a study of blood T cell repertoires in COVID-19. The table came from immunoSEQ multiplex PCR; TCRdb's copy has only in-frame clones and leaves some out. The data contain approximately 74,000 clones, roughly 90% of them singletons. The sequenced sample was peripheral blood. Receptor source: a woman aged 55-70 years with acute or convalescent COVID-19. Both conserved end residues are part of each CDR3. The D gene is left open where the match is weak. Rows may omit the clone size; those that give it use once, few, many or a size class.

clone size | J gene | V gene | D gene | CDR3 DNA | CDR3 protein
. | TRBJ1-4 | TRBV30 | TRBD1 | TGTGCCTGGAGCGGGGACAGTGAAAAACTGTTTTTT | CAWSGDSEKLFF
. | TRBJ1-2 | TRBV5-1 | TRBD1 | TGCGCCAGCAGCACGGACAGGGGAAGCTATGGCTACACCTTC | CASSTDRGSYGYTF
. | TRBJ1-4 | TRBV25-1 | TRBD1 | TGTGCCAGCAGTGATTGGCAGGGGGATGAAAAACTGTTTTTT | CASSDWQGDEKLFF
. | TRBJ1-2 | TRBV27 | TRBD1 | TGTGCCAGCAGTCCTAGGGTGGGACAGGCGCATGGCTACACCTTC | CASSPRVGQAHGYTF
. | TRBJ1-1 | TRBV4-2 | TRBD1 | TGTGCCAGCAGCCCATCACAGGGGTACACTGAAGCTTTCTTT | CASSPSQGYTEAFF
. | TRBJ2-3 | TRBV7-8 | TRBD2 | TGTGCCAGCAGCTTGGGTGTGGTAGCGGGAGAAACAGATACGCAGTATTTT | CASSLGVVAGETDTQYF
once | TRBJ2-3 | TRBV3-1/TRBV3-2 | . | TGTGCCAGCAGCCAAGCGGATACGCAGTATTTT | CASSQADTQYF
. | TRBJ2-3 | TRBV20-1 | . | TGCAGTGCTAGTTGGAGCTTGGCTAACACAGATACGCAGTATTTT | CSASWSLANTDTQYF
few | TRBJ1-3 | TRBV12-5 | TRBD1 | TGTGCTAGTGGTTTGGAGACAGGGTACGTCCCCATATATTTT | CASGLETGYVPIYF
. | TRBJ2-2 | TRBV24-1 | TRBD1 | TGTGCCACCCGCGACAGGGACACCGGGGAGCTGTTTTTT | CATRDRDTGELFF
few | TRBJ1-2 | TRBV10-2 | . | TGCGCCAGCAGTGACGCGGGCTGGGGCTACACCTTC | CASSDAGWGYTF
. | TRBJ2-2 | TRBV2 | . | TGTGCCACCTCTACCCGACAGGCTAGCCCCACCGGGGAGCTGTTTTTT | CATSTRQASPTGELFF
. | TRBJ1-5 | TRBV7-9 | . | TGTGCCAGCAGCCCCGGCCTCCAGGGCAATCAGCCCCAGCATTTT | CASSPGLQGNQPQHF
. | TRBJ1-1 | TRBV15 | . | TGTGCCACCAGCATCAGGGCTGTGAACACTGAAGCTTTCTTT | CATSIRAVNTEAFF
. | TRBJ1-1 | TRBV19 | TRBD1 | TGTGCCAGTAGTATGTCCGTAGGGGGCGGGACTGAAGCTTTCTTT | CASSMSVGGGTEAFF
. | TRBJ2-3 | TRBV7-6 | TRBD1 | TGTGCCAGCAGCCCTAGGACAGGGGGCATAGCGGGAGTCGCAGATACGCAGTATTTT | CASSPRTGGIAGVADTQYF
. | TRBJ2-2 | TRBV5-8 | TRBD1 | TGTGCCAGCAGCTTGCGATGGACAGGGACCACCGGGGAGCTGTTTTTT | CASSLRWTGTTGELFF
. | TRBJ2-6 | TRBV29-1 | . | TGCAGCGTTGTAGTCTCTACGGCAGGGGCCCCTTCTGGGGCCAACGTCCTGACTTTC | CSVVVSTAGAPSGANVLTF
. | TRBJ2-2 | TRBV6-5 | . | TGTGCCAGCACTTCCGAACAGGGTCCCGGGGAGCTGTTTTTT | CASTSEQGPGELFF
. | TRBJ2-2 | TRBV7-9 | . | TGTGCCAGCAGCTTAGCGCGAGGACTTTTGAACACCGGGGAGCTGTTTTTT | CASSLARGLLNTGELFF
once | TRBJ1-6 | TRBV3-1/TRBV3-2 | . | TGTGCCAGCAGCCCCGGGGGAGGGACCACCACTCATAATTCACCCCTCCACTTT | CASSPGGGTTTHNSPLHF
. | TRBJ1-2 | TRBV6-5 | . | TGTGCCAGCAGGCCCCAAATGGGAGGATGGAAGGGCTACACCTTC | CASRPQMGGWKGYTF
. | TRBJ1-1 | TRBV7-2 | . | TGTGCCAGCAGCTTCGTTCGCACTGAAGCTTTCTTT | CASSFVRTEAFF
. | TRBJ1-2 | TRBV7-9 | . | TGTGCCAGCAGCTTAACACGTCTCTATGGCTACACCTTC | CASSLTRLYGYTF
. | TRBJ2-1 | TRBV3-1/TRBV3-2 | . | TGTGCCAGCAGCCCATGGGGCGAGGCAGAGCAGTTCTTC | CASSPWGEAEQFF
. | TRBJ1-1 | TRBV5-1 | . | TGCGCCAGCAGCCAGCAGGATACTGAAGCTTTCTTT | CASSQQDTEAFF
. | TRBJ2-4 | TRBV9 | . | TGTGCCAGCAGCGCTGACGACAGTTTAGCCAAAAACATTCAGTACTTC | CASSADDSLAKNIQYF
few | TRBJ1-1 | TRBV7-9 | . | TGTGCCAGCAGCTTAGTTGGGAGGGAGAACACTGAAGCTTTCTTT | CASSLVGRENTEAFF